This T cell receptor (beta chain) was captured by sequencing in a study of spatial heterogeneity in lung cancer. Study details: Each distinct TCR and UMI combination averaged more than ten appearances in raw reads.

TCRdb reprocessed the 5' RACE reads via MiXCR and lists one record per CDR3 protein. Among about 85,000 distinct CDR3 sequences listed, under 25% were seen once. Per germline, CDR1 SGHTA and CDR2 FQGNSA. With 7 bases clipped from V and 2 bases from J, the junction kept 7 bases outside the gene matches. The CDR3 runs to 14 residues. As for time point: sample taken at primary tumor resection. No cell sorting; template was whole RNA from tumor, lung tissue or PBMC. Untreated early-stage non-small cell lung cancer patients, fewer than 85 in total, were the donors. The V gene is TRBV7-2, the J gene TRBJ2-7, with 8 positions matching TRBD2. This TCR was sampled from a male donor with early-stage non-small cell lung cancer. The source material was PBMCs, sampled at surgery. CDR3 nucleotide sequence: TGTGCCAGCAACCCTCAGCGGGGGCCCTACGAGCAGTACTTC. This gives the protein CASNPQRGPYEQYF.